The 26 T cell receptor beta chains given below trace back to one sample, sequenced in a study of OX40 agonist ivuxolimab in advanced cancers. Produced via immunoSEQ multiplex PCR; TCRdb's table is partial and in-frame only. Found here are more than 55,000 clones, almost 95% of them singletons; the top ten hold around an eighth. The sequenced sample was CD4+ or CD8+ T cells sorted from blood, obtained in a trial of the OX40 agonist ivuxolimab. These receptor sequences come from an adult with an advanced solid tumor such as melanoma, head and neck, liver or kidney cancer.

The CDR3 DNA sequence: TGTGCCAGCAGCTTAGAGGGGGAGGTAGCGGGGCACCAAGAGACCCAGTACTTC. This translates into CASSLEGEVAGHQETQYF. This chain links TRBV7-3 with TRBJ2-5, with TRBD2 matching 8 bases. Germline V gene lookup returns CDR1 SGHTA and CDR2 FQGTGA. V was pared by 2 bases and J by 0 bases, with 11 bases of the junction left unmatched. This CDR3 spans 18 amino acids. The complete variable domain, with remaining parts taken from reference TRBV7-3 and TRBJ2-5, reads GAGVSQTPSNKVTEKGKYVELRCDPISGHTALYWYRQSLGQGPEFLIYFQGTGAADDSGLPNDRFFAVRPEGSVSTLKIQRTERGDSAVYLCASSLEGEVAGHQETQYFGPGTRLLVL.

The chain recombines TRBV27 with TRBJ2-7; D unclear. CDR1 is MNHEY, CDR2 SMNVEV, per germline (reference sequence). The CDR3 covers 14 residues. V was clipped by 2 bases and J by 0 bases, with 8 bases between them. CDR3 sequence reads: CASSLKARSYEQYF. CDR3 bases: TGTGCCAGCAGTTTAAAAGCTCGCTCCTACGAGCAGTACTTC.

This chain links TRBV5-1 with TRBJ2-1; either TRBD1 or TRBD2 may fit D (5 bases each). The CDR3 has 17 amino acids. V was trimmed by 4 bases and J by 0 bases, leaving 17 bases between them. The germline CDR1 and CDR2 sequences are SGHRS and YFSETQ. The CDR3 spells CASSERDGASSYNEQFF. DNA for the CDR3: TGCGCCAGCAGCGAGAGAGACGGGGCGAGCTCCTACAATGAGCAGTTCTTC.

The chain couples TRBV6-6 to TRBJ2-3, with 9 positions matching TRBD2. This CDR3 is built from 16 residues. Germline V gene data show CDR1 as MNHNY and CDR2 as SVGAGI (reference sequence). Trimming removed 4 bases from V and 3 bases from J; junction bases left unmatched: 8. The CDR3 bases are TGTGCCAGCAGTTCGATAGCGGGAGCGGGGACAGATACGCAGTATTTT. Protein product: CASSSIAGAGTDTQYF.

J is TRBJ1-1 and V is TRBV4-1; D gene uncertain. Trimming shortened V by 1 base and J by 0 bases, and 9 bases separated the two germline ends. CDR3 length: 15 amino acids. CDR1 MGHRA and CDR2 YSYEKL come from the germline V gene. The DNA for the CDR3 is TGCGCCAGCAGCCAAGTAGCGGAGATGAACACTGAAGCTTTCTTT. This codes for CASSQVAEMNTEAFF.

The chain is built from TRBV29-1 and TRBJ1-2, with D maybe TRBD1 (6 bases). The CDR3 extends over 15 amino acids. Trimming removed 1 base from V and 0 bases from J, with 12 bases in between. Per the germline V gene, CDR1 is SQVTM and CDR2 is ANQGSEA. The CDR3 loop reads CSVEAGQGPNYGYTF. Here the CDR3 DNA reads TGCAGCGTTGAAGCTGGGCAGGGGCCTAACTATGGCTACACCTTC.

The chain combines TRBV7-2 with TRBJ1-4; D perhaps matches TRBD1 (6 bases). The V and J ends lost 1 base and 0 bases respectively, with 9 bases between them. CDR1 and CDR2 from the germline V gene are SGHTA and FQGNSA. This CDR3 comprises 16 residues. The CDR3 sequence is CASSLGTATTNEKLFF. In nucleotides, the CDR3 is TGTGCCAGCAGCTTAGGGACAGCCACAACTAATGAAAAACTGTTTTTT. Drawing the rest from reference TRBV7-2 and TRBJ1-4, the complete variable domain is GAGVSQSPSNKVTEKGKDVELRCDPISGHTALYWYRQSLGQGLEFLIYFQGNSAPDKSGLPSDRFSAERTGGSVSTLTIQRTQQEDSAVYLCASSLGTATTNEKLFFGSGTQLSVL.

This chain links TRBV6-5 with TRBJ2-2; possible D gene TRBD1, 6 bases. CDR3 size: 15 residues. V gave up 7 bases and J gave up 4 bases, with 16 bases separating them. Germline V gives CDR1 MNHEY, CDR2 SVGAGI. As DNA, the CDR3 is TGTGCCAGCAATCCTGCAGGGGTTGGCACCGGGGAGCTGTTTTTT. Its protein product is CASNPAGVGTGELFF.

The chain recombines TRBV4-3 with TRBJ2-1; D assignment may be TRBD1 or TRBD2 (5 bases each). The CDR3 has 18 amino acids. Deletions cut 0 bases from V and 2 bases from J, with 17 bases between. Germline V lookup: CDR1 LGHNA, CDR2 YSLEER. The CDR3: CASSQDQGDPPTYNEQFF. The CDR3, as DNA: TGCGCCAGCAGCCAAGATCAGGGAGACCCACCGACCTACAATGAGCAGTTCTTC.

V usage is TRBV19 and J usage is TRBJ2-3; the match to TRBD2 covers 7 bases. V gave up 9 bases and J gave up 6 bases; unmatched junction bases: 15. The CDR3 has 15 residues. Germline V gene sequence: CDR1 LNHDA, CDR2 SQIVND (reference sequence). CDR3 amino acids: CASRSRRESRDTQYF. The CDR3 region has the DNA TGTGCCAGCCGGAGTAGGCGGGAGAGCCGGGATACGCAGTATTTT.

This chain joins TRBV28 and TRBJ2-7; the D gene is possibly TRBD2 (6 bases). Germline CDR1 is MDHEN and CDR2 is SYDVKM. Trimming pared 6 bases from V and 3 bases from J, leaving 18 bases between. The CDR3 covers 15 residues. The CDR3: CASRPGTSLVYEQYF. The CDR3 nucleotides are TGTGCCAGCAGACCCGGGACTTCCCTAGTCTACGAGCAGTACTTC.

The table lists this clone with a count of one. J is TRBJ1-4 and V is TRBV7-9; 11 bases are a match to TRBD1. J was trimmed by 8 bases and V by 4 bases; bases with no gene match: 12. CDR1 is SEHNR, CDR2 FQNEAQ, per germline (reference sequence). This CDR3 has 17 amino acids. The CDR3, as DNA: TGTGCCAGCAGCTCCTCGGGACAGGGGGTATTTAACGAAAAACTGTTTTTT. This translates into CASSSSGQGVFNEKLFF.

The V call is TRBV9, the J call TRBJ1-2; tentatively, D is TRBD1 (5 bases). Deletions cut 2 bases from V and 4 bases from J, with 18 bases between. The CDR3 extends over 16 amino acids. Germline V gene lookup returns CDR1 SGDLS and CDR2 YYNGEE. The DNA of the CDR3 is TGTGCCAGCAGCGTTAGGGTAAAGGGACCCAGCTATGGCTACACCTTC. The encoded protein is CASSVRVKGPSYGYTF.

The rearrangement joins TRBV5-1 to TRBJ2-5; 7 bases agree with TRBD1. With 4 bases clipped from V and 4 bases from J, the junction kept 16 bases outside the gene matches. The CDR3 spans 17 residues. Germline V gene lookup returns CDR1 SGHRS and CDR2 YFSETQ. CDR3 residues: CASSDIGQARSTETQYF. Here the CDR3 DNA reads TGCGCCAGCAGCGATATTGGACAGGCCAGGTCTACAGAGACCCAGTACTTC.

The rearrangement links TRBV19 to TRBJ1-6, with D perhaps TRBD1 (6 bases). CDR3 size: 15 residues. V gave up 5 bases and J gave up 5 bases, with 13 bases separating them. Germline V CDR1 and CDR2: LNHDA, SQIVND (reference sequence). The CDR3 here is CASSYLPGDNSPLHF. The CDR3 coding sequence is TGTGCCAGTAGTTATCTCCCAGGGGATAATTCACCCCTCCACTTT.

The rearrangement uses TRBV18 and TRBJ2-7; D is unresolved. The CDR3 consists of 13 residues. The V end was cut by 2 bases, the J end by 4 bases, with 9 bases between. Germline loops: CDR1 KGHSH, CDR2 LQKENI. This chain's CDR3 is CASSPSGSYEQYF. As DNA, the CDR3 is TGTGCCAGCTCACCATCAGGTTCTTACGAGCAGTACTTC.

The chain is built from TRBV2 and TRBJ1-1; unclear D gene. The CDR3 runs 16 residues. The V gene's germline CDR1 is SNHLY and CDR2 FYNNEI. Trimming took off 4 bases at V and 1 base at J, with 16 bases between the two ends. The CDR3 bases are TGTGCCAGCAGTGTTAGGCGGGCAGATCAGAACACTGAAGCTTTCTTT. It encodes CASSVRRADQNTEAFF.

The CDR3 spells CATSLGGGITGELFF. In DNA, the CDR3 is TGCGCCACCTCCTTAGGGGGGGGCATCACCGGGGAGCTGTTTTTT. This chain connects TRBV4-1 to TRBJ2-2, with D perhaps matching TRBD2 (7 bases). From germline, CDR1 is MGHRA and CDR2 YSYEKL. V dropped 10 bases and J dropped 4 bases, with 19 bases sitting between them. The CDR3 contains 15 residues.

The J gene is TRBJ2-7, the V gene TRBV19; 14 nucleotides match TRBD2. The CDR3 runs to 19 residues. Germline loops: CDR1 LNHDA, CDR2 SQIVND (reference sequence). V was clipped by 0 bases and J by 1 base; unmatched bases: 8. The CDR3 DNA is TGTGCCAGTAGTATAGATCTGTTCGGGACTAGCGGGAGTTCCTACGAGCAGTACTTC. Translated: CASSIDLFGTSGSSYEQYF.

About this clone itself: One base away lies a much larger clone, so this may be a sequencing read error. The V gene is TRBV5-4, the J gene TRBJ1-1; 7 bases are shared with TRBD1. J lost 4 bases, V lost 4 bases, and 10 bases had no gene match. The CDR3 sequence is 15 residues long. CDR1 SGHNT and CDR2 YYREEE come from the germline V gene (reference sequence). The CDR3 is CASSVGGGGGTEAFF. The CDR3 DNA follows: TGTGCCAGCAGCGTAGGGGGAGGGGGCGGCACTGAAGCTTTCTTT.

The chain links TRBV5-5 to TRBJ2-5, with 9 nucleotides matching TRBD1. The trim removed 2 bases at V and 1 base at J, leaving 3 bases unmatched. The CDR3 totals 15 residues. Germline-derived CDR1 and CDR2 are SGHKS and YYEKEE (reference sequence). The CDR3 loop reads CASSFSQGAQETQYF. CDR3 in DNA: TGTGCCAGCAGCTTCTCACAGGGGGCCCAAGAGACCCAGTACTTC.

The chain uses TRBV7-2 and TRBJ2-3; possibly TRBD2 for D (7 bases). This CDR3 region has 15 residues. The V end lost 1 base, the J end lost 2 bases, and 10 bases lay between the germline ends. CDR1 SGHTA and CDR2 FQGNSA come from the germline V gene. This CDR3 reads CASSLVGGPTDTQYF. CDR3 DNA sequence: TGTGCCAGCAGCTTAGTGGGGGGGCCCACAGATACGCAGTATTTT.

This clone was seen once. At one boundary the junction diverges from the germline segment, which might be a read error. The V and J genes are TRBV19 and TRBJ2-1; D gene unclear. CDR1 and CDR2 from the germline V gene are LNHDA and SQIVND (reference sequence). CDR3 size: 15 residues. CDR3 nucleotides: TGTGCCAGTAGTATAGCGGCAAACTCCTACAATGAGCATTTCTTC. Translated, it gives CASSIAANSYNEHFF.

The chain couples TRBV20-1 to TRBJ1-1; maybe TRBD1 (5 bases). Germline CDR1 DFQATT, CDR2 SNEGSKA (reference sequence). V gave up 3 bases and J gave up 10 bases, with 12 bases separating them. The CDR3 has 11 residues. CDR3 nucleotides: TGCAGTGCTAGGTTTCAGGGTCCAGCTTTCTTT. Its translation: CSARFQGPAFF.

This clone was detected once. V is TRBV6-5 and J is TRBJ1-1, with TRBD1 as a possible D gene (5 bases). The V and J ends lost 0 bases and 4 bases respectively, with 9 bases between them. Germline V gives CDR1 MNHEY, CDR2 SVGAGI. This CDR3 is built from 14 residues. CDR3 nucleotide sequence: TGTGCCAGCAGTTACTCGGGGGGGGTCACTGAAGCTTTCTTT. The encoded protein is CASSYSGGVTEAFF.

J is TRBJ2-2 and V is TRBV18; 8 nucleotides match TRBD1. Germline CDR1 is KGHSH and CDR2 is LQKENI. The CDR3 is made up of 16 amino acids. The ends lost 4 bases at V and 3 bases at J; junction bases unmatched: 7. Written as DNA, the CDR3 is TGTGCCAGCTCACTCGTGGACAGGGTTTACACCGGGGAGCTGTTTTTT. Amino acid sequence: CASSLVDRVYTGELFF.